The present entry profiles one T cell receptor (beta chain) with its context. The antigen remains undetermined. As the CDR3 is not closed by the conserved phenylalanine or tryptophan, this likely results from a read error. This sample's RNA came from whole unsorted tissue. These data originate in a study of tumor and adjacent non-tumor tissue in lung cancer. Study-level background: Samples averaged about 4.3 million productive TCRbeta reads each.

General observations from the study: Tumor tissue had significantly higher TCR diversity than normal lung. Tumor repertoires had a smaller top 100 clone share than normal lung. Higher tumor TCR diversity was associated with shorter survival.

A modified ARM-PCR protocol with three rounds of nested PCR amplified TCRbeta. TCRdb analysed the multiplex PCR reads with MiXCR anew, one entry per CDR3 protein. In the table there are over 130,000 distinct CDR3 sequences, around 60% of which are singletons. This sequence was found in a man in his sixties with small cell lung cancer. Specimen: lung tumor tissue.

CDR3 protein: CASSFNGSGTGELFC. The CDR3 DNA reads as TGTGCCAGCAGCTTTAACGGGAGCGGCACCGGGGAGCTGTTTTGT. This sequence joins TRBV11-3 and TRBJ2-2; possibly TRBD2 for D (6 bases). With 3 bases removed from V and 4 bases from J, the gap between germline ends came to 12 bases. Germline assignment: CDR1 SGHNT and CDR2 YENEEA. This CDR3 is built from 15 residues.